The 2 T cell receptor beta chains below come from one sample, sequenced in a study of T cells in Graves' hyperthyroidism and ophthalmopathy (dated by TCRdb to between 2019 and 2020). The library was prepared using multiplex PCR. TCRdb records Illumina HiSeq 2000 as the sequencer. The TCR beta CDR3 regions were amplified from the RNA transcripts. The TCR CDR3 was subjected to a first round of RT-PCR using the HTBI primer set and the Qiagen OneStep RT-PCR kit. TCRdb reprocessing: public reads trimmed at Q25 with fastp, clones called with MiXCR, in-frame beta chains kept. Duplicate CDR3 protein sequences are folded into a single record with the most common DNA and genes. For this sample the table gives around 350,000 distinct CDR3 sequences, of which roughly 15% were detected only once. The top ten clones comprise around 20% of the sample. Sequencing was performed on blood. These receptor sequences come from a woman aged 55-70 years with Graves' ophthalmopathy.

This clonotype was detected ten times or more. The chain recombines TRBV3-1 with TRBJ2-3, with 7 bases identical to TRBD2. Germline values: CDR1 LGHDT, CDR2 YNNKEL (reference sequence). Unmatched junction bases numbered 3, after V lost 1 base and J lost 5 bases. The CDR3 runs 14 residues. The CDR3 spells CASSQVRGRDTQYF. The CDR3, as DNA: TGTGCCAGCAGCCAAGTCCGCGGGAGAGATACGCAGTATTTT.

The CDR3 nucleotides are TGTGCCAGTTCGCTAGCGGGAGGTTCCCACGAGCAGTACTTC. Translation: CASSLAGGSHEQYF. The chain is built from TRBV12-3 or TRBV12-4 and TRBJ2-7; 11 bases align to TRBD2. This CDR3 is built from 14 residues. V shed 9 bases, J shed 5 bases, and the junction held 9 bases outside the gene matches.